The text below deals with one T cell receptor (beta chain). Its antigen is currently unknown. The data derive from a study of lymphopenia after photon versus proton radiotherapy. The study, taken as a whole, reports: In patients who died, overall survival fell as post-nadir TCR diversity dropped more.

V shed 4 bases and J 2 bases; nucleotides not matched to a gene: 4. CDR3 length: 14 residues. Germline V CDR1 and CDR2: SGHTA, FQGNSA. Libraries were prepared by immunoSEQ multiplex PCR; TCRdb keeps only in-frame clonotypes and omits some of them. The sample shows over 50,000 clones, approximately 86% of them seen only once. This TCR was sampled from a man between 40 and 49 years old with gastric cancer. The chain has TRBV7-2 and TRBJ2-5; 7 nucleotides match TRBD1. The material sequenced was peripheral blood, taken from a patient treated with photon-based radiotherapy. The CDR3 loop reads CASSSGQRQETQYF. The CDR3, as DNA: TGTGCCAGCAGCTCGGGACAGCGGCAAGAGACCCAGTACTTC.